The source of this TCR beta chain is a study of shared clonotypes between healthy human individuals. General study points: Clonotype sharing across several donors was observed for roughly 5% of naive CD4 clonotypes. Memory subsets generally showed smaller estimated richness than naive subsets did.

The germline V gene has CDR1 MNHEY and CDR2 SMNVEV (reference sequence). V was clipped by 6 bases and J by 2 bases, with 12 bases between them. The CDR3 is 14 amino acids. The table came from immunoSEQ multiplex PCR; TCRdb's copy has only in-frame clones and leaves some out. This sample has a few hundred thousand clones, with around 86% found just once. With regard to this clone: Its antigen is as yet unknown.

Donors were healthy HIV-negative adults without recent acute infections or vaccinations. This clonotype was sampled from a man aged 18 to 35 in good health. This chain joins TRBV27 and TRBJ2-3; tentative D call: TRBD1 (5 bases). The sequencing input was memory CD8+ T cells sorted from blood. The subset: CD45RO+ cells pooled with CCR7-negative TemRA cells. CDR3 loop: CASSFTGVTDTQYF. DNA for the CDR3: TGTGCCAGCAGCTTTACAGGTGTCACAGATACGCAGTATTTT.